This TCR beta chain was observed in a study of T-cell memory formation after mild COVID-19. Regarding the study as a whole: Contracting clones localized mainly to CM and EM when CD4+ and mainly to EMRA when CD8+. CD4/CD8 balance characterized clones contracting day 15 to 85, and CD4+ skew characterized later expanders.

Points on this clonotype: Its antigen is as yet unknown.

Each CDR3 protein gets one entry after TCRdb re-called the 5' RACE reads with MiXCR. The table shows some 250,000 distinct CDR3 sequences, with approximately 19% occurring only once. There are 15 residues in the CDR3. CDR1 is MDHEN and CDR2 is SYDVKM in the germline V gene. V lost 8 bases and J 8 bases, leaving 22 bases between the germline ends. The TCR sequence derives from a man aged 18-30 years who had mild COVID-19 (a few samples of this study predate the infection). Cell type and time point are not known. Sequenced input: PBMCs or a T cell subset sorted from them (not recorded which). The chain is built from TRBV28 and TRBJ2-4, with TRBD1 as a possible D gene (5 bases). In DNA, the CDR3 is TGTGCCAGCTGCCCCAGGGCCCAGGAGAGAGACATTCAGTACTTC. The encoded protein is CASCPRAQERDIQYF.